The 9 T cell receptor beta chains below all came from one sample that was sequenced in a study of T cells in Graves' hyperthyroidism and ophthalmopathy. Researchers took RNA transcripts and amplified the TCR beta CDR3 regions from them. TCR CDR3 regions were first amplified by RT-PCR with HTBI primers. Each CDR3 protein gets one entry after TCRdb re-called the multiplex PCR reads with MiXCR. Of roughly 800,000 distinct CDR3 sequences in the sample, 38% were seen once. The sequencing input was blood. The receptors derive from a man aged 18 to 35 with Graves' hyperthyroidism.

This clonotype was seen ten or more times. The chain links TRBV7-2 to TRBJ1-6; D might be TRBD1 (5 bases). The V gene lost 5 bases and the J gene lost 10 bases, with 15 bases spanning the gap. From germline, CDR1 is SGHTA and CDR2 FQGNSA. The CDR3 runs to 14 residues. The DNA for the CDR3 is TGTGCCAGCAGCCCCATGATGGGGGAATCACCCCTCCACTTT. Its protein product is CASSPMMGESPLHF. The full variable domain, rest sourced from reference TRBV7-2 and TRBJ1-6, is GAGVSQSPSNKVTEKGKDVELRCDPISGHTALYWYRQSLGQGLEFLIYFQGNSAPDKSGLPSDRFSAERTGGSVSTLTIQRTQQEDSAVYLCASSPMMGESPLHFGNGTRLTVT.

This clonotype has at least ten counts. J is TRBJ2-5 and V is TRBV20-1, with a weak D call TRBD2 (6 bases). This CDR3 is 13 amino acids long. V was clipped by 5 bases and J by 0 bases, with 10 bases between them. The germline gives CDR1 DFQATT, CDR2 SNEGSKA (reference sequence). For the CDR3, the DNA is TGCAGTGCTCCAGGCGGGGACCAAGAGACCCAGTACTTC. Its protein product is CSAPGGDQETQYF.

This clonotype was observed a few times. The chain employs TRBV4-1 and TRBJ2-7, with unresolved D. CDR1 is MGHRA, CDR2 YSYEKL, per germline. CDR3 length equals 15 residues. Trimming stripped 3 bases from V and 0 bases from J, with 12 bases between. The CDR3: CASSQLWTASYEQYF. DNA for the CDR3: TGCGCCAGCAGCCAGCTGTGGACGGCCTCCTACGAGCAGTACTTC.

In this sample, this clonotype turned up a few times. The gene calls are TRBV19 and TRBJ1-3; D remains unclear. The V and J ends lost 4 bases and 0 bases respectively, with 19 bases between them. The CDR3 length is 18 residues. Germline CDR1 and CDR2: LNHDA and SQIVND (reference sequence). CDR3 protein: CASSRTGSTTSSGNTIYF. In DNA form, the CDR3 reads TGTGCCAGTAGTAGAACCGGGTCTACAACCAGCTCTGGAAACACCATATATTTT.

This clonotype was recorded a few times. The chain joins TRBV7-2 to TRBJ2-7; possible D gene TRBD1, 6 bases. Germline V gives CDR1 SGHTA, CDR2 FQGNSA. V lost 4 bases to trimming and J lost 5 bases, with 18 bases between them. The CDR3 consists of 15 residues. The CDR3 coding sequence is TGTGCCAGCAGCTCGACAGGAGCGACAGTCGACGAGCAGTACTTC. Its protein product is CASSSTGATVDEQYF.

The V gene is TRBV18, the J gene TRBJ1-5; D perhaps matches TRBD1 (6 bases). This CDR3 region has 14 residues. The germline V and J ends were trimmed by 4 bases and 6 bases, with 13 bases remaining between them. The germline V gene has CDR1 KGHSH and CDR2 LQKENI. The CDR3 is CASSRGRGGQPQHF. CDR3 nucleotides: TGTGCCAGCTCACGGGGCAGGGGCGGTCAGCCCCAGCATTTT.

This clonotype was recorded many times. The DNA of the CDR3 is TGCAGCGTTGCGGGACTAGCGGGAGGGATTCAAGAGACCCAGTACTTC. This encodes CSVAGLAGGIQETQYF. This sequence joins TRBV29-1 and TRBJ2-5, with TRBD2 identical over 16 bases. The trim removed 4 bases at V and 2 bases at J, leaving 4 bases unmatched. The CDR3 is 16 residues long. Germline lookup yields CDR1 SQVTM and CDR2 ANQGSEA. Full variable domain (remainder filled in from reference TRBV29-1 and TRBJ2-5): SAVISQKPSRDICQRGTSLTIQCQVDSQVTMMFWYRQQPGQSLTLIATANQGSEATYESGFVIDKFPISRPNLTFSTLTVSNMSPEDSSIYLCSVAGLAGGIQETQYFGPGTRLLVL.

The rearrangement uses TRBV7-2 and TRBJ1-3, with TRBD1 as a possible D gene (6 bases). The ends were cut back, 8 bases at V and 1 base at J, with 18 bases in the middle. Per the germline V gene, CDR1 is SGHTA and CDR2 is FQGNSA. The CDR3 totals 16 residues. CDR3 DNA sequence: TGTGCCAGCTCACCCGCGGGTGACAGGTCTGGAAACACCATATATTTT. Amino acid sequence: CASSPAGDRSGNTIYF.

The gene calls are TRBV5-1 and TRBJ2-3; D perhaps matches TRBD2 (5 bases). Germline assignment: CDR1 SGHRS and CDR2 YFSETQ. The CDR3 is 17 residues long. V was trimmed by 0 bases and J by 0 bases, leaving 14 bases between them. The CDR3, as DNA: TGCGCCAGCAGCTTGGAAGGGAGAGGGCTTAGCACAGATACGCAGTATTTT. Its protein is CASSLEGRGLSTDTQYF.